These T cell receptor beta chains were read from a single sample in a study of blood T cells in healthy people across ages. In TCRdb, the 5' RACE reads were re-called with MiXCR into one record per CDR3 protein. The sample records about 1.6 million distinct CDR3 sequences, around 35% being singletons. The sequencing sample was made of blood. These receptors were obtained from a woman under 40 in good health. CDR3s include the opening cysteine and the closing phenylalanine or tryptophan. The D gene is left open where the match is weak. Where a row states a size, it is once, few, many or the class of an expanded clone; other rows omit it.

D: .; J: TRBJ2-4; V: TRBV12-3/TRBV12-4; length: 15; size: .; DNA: TGTGCCAGCAGTACACGCCATCTAGCCAAAAACATTCAGTACTTC; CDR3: CASSTRHLAKNIQYF
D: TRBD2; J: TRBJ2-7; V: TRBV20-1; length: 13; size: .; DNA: TGCAGTGCTTTGGGGACTAGCGGTCTCGAGCAGTACTTC; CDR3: CSALGTSGLEQYF
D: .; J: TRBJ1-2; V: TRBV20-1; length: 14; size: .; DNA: TGCAGTGGAAAGTGGCCAGCTGAGAACTATGGCTACACCTTC; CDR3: CSGKWPAENYGYTF
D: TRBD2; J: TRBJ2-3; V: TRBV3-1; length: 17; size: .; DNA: TGTGCCAGCAGCCTTCTCGGGTGGACTAGCGGCACAGATACGCAGTATTTT; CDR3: CASSLLGWTSGTDTQYF
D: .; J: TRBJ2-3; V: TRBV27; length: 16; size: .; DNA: TGTGCCAGCAGTACCTATAGCTTTTCTGGCACAGATACGCAGTATTTT; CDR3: CASSTYSFSGTDTQYF
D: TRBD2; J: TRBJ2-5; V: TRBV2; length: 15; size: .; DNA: TGTGCCAGCAAAGGATCCGGGACTAGCATCGAGACCCAGTACTTC; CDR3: CASKGSGTSIETQYF
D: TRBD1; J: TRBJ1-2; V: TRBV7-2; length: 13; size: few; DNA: TGTGCCAGCAGCCCCGACAGGGCTCCGGGCTACACCTTC; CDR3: CASSPDRAPGYTF
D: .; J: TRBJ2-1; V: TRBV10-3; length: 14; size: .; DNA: TGTGCCATCAGTGAAGTCCCCGAGTACAATGAGCAGTTCTTC; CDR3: CAISEVPEYNEQFF
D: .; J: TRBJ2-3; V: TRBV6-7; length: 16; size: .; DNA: TGTGCCAGCAGTTACTCGGTAGTCCGGCGGCCAGATACGCAGTATTTT; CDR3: CASSYSVVRRPDTQYF
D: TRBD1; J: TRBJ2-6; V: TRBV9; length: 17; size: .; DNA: TGTGCCAGCAGCGTCACCGGGACAGGGGCTGGGGCCGACGTCCTGACTTTC; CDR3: CASSVTGTGAGADVLTF
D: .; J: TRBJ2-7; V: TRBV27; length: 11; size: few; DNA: TGTGCCAGCAAAGGGCCTGGCGTGCAGTACTTC; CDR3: CASKGPGVQYF
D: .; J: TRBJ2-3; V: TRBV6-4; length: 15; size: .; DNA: TGTGCCAGCAGTGATGAGTTAACTAGCACAGATACGCAGTATTTT; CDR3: CASSDELTSTDTQYF
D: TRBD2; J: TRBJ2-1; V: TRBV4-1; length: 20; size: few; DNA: TGCGCCAGCAGCCCCCCCTCGGGACTAGCGGGAGGGCCGATCTACAATGAGCAGTTCTTC; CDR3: CASSPPSGLAGGPIYNEQFF
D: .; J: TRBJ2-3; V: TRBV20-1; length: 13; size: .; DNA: TGCAGTGCTGCCAGGGACGGGGACGATACGCAGTATTTT; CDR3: CSAARDGDDTQYF
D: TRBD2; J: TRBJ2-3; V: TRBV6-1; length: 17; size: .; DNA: TGTGCCAGCAGTGAAGCCCGGGCGGGAGGGCCAACAGATACGCAGTATTTT; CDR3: CASSEARAGGPTDTQYF
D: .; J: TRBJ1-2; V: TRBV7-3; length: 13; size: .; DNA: TGTGCCAGCTCACAGGTGTCTATGAGTGGCTACACCTTC; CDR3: CASSQVSMSGYTF
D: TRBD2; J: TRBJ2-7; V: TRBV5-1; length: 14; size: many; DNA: TGTGCCAGCAGCTCCACGGGAGGTTCCTACGAGCAGTACTTC; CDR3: CASSSTGGSYEQYF
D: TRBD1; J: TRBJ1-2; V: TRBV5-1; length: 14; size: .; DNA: TGCGCCAGCAGCCCAGACGACAGGGGAAGAGACTACACCTTC; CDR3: CASSPDDRGRDYTF
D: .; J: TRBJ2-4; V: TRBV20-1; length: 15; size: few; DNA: TGCAGTGCTAGGGTGGGACTGGGAGCCAAAAACATTCAGTACTTC; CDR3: CSARVGLGAKNIQYF
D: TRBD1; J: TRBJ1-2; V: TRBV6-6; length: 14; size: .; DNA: TGTGCCAGCAGACGAATGCAGGGGGCGGGTGGCTACACCTTC; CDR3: CASRRMQGAGGYTF
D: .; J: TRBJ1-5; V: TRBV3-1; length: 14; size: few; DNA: TGTGCCAGCAGCCAAACGGCCAGCAATCAGCCCCAGCATTTT; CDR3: CASSQTASNQPQHF
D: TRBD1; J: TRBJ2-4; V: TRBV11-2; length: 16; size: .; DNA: TGTTCCAGCAGCCCGAACAGGGGTTTTGGCAAAAACATTCAGTACTTC; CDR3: CSSSPNRGFGKNIQYF
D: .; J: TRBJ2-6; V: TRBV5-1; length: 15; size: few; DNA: TGCGCCAGCAGCCCCCGAAACCCCGGGGGCAACGTCCTGACTTTC; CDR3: CASSPRNPGGNVLTF
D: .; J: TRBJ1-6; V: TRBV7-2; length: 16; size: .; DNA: TGTGCCAGCAGCCTCCGGACAGCCGCTCATAATTCACCCCTCCACTTT; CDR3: CASSLRTAAHNSPLHF